This T cell receptor (beta chain) was documented in a study of blood T cell repertoires in COVID-19. This table comes from immunoSEQ multiplex PCR, and its TCRdb copy is limited to in-frame clones, with some not included. Of approximately 15,000 clones detected, about nine tenths appear once; the ten largest clones hold 15% to 20%. The V gene end was trimmed by 4 bases and the J gene end by 3 bases; junction bases not matched to a gene: 6. The germline gives CDR1 SGHRS, CDR2 YFSETQ. The CDR3 has 17 residues. The sequence derives from a man aged 50 or older with active COVID-19. What was sequenced was peripheral blood. The chain is built from TRBV5-1 and TRBJ2-1; 14 positions match TRBD2. The CDR3 nucleotides read TGCGCCAGCAGCCATACGGGACTAGCGGGGGTCTACAATGAGCAGTTCTTC. This codes for CASSHTGLAGVYNEQFF.